Given below is one T cell receptor (beta chain) in context. Antigen specificity is unknown. Profiled with immunoSEQ multiplex PCR; TCRdb holds only in-frame clones, not every one. This repertoire shows roughly 65,000 clones, roughly 80% found once; its top ten account for roughly a tenth. The V gene end was trimmed by 4 bases and the J gene end by 5 bases; junction bases not matched to a gene: 2. The CDR3 sequence is 14 residues long. Germline V gene data show CDR1 as PRHDT and CDR2 as FYEKMQ (reference sequence). This specimen belongs to a study of OX40 agonist ivuxolimab in advanced cancers. Whole-study findings and limits: Expanded clones tended on average to be more numerous among CD8+ T cells than CD4+.

Anyone with autoimmune disease history or systemic immunosuppression was excluded. The V call is TRBV13, the J call TRBJ2-3; 11 bases are shared with TRBD2. The sample consisted of CD4+ or CD8+ T cells sorted from blood, taken in a trial of the OX40 agonist ivuxolimab. This TCR came from an adult with an advanced solid tumor such as melanoma, head and neck, liver or kidney cancer. The CDR3 is CASSSGLAVDTQYF. The CDR3, as DNA: TGTGCCAGCAGCTCGGGACTAGCGGTAGATACGCAGTATTTT.